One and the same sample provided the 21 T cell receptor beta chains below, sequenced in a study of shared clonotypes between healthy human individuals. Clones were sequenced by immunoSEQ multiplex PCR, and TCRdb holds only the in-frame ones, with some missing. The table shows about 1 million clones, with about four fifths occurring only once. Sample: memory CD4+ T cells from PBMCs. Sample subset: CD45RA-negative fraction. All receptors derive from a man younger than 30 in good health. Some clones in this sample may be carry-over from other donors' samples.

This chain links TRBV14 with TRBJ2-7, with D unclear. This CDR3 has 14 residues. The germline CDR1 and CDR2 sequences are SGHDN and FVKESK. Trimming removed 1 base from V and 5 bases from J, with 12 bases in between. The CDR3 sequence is CASSQAGPWHEQYF. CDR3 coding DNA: TGTGCCAGCAGCCAAGCCGGGCCTTGGCACGAGCAGTACTTC.

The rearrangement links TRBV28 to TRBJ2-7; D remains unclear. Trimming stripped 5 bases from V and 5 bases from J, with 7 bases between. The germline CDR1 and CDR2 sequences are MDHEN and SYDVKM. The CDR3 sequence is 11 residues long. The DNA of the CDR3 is TGTGCCAGCAGTCAAGTCCACGAGCAGTACTTC. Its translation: CASSQVHEQYF.

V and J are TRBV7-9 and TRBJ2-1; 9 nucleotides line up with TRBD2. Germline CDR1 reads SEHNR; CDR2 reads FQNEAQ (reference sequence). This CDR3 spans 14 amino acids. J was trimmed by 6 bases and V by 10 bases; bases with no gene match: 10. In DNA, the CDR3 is TGTGCCAATTCCAGGACTAGCGAGACCAATGAGCAGTTCTTC. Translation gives CANSRTSETNEQFF.

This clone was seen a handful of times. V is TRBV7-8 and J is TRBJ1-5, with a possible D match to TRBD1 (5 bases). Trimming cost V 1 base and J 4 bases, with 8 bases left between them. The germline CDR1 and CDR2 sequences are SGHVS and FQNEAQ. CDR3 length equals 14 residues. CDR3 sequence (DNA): TGTGCCAGCAGCTTAGGGGGCTTAAATCAGCCCCAGCATTTT. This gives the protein CASSLGGLNQPQHF.

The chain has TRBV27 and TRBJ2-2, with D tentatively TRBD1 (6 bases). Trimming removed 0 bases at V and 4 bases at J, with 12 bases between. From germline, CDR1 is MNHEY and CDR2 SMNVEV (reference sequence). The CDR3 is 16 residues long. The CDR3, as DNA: TGTGCCAGCAGTTTATCGAGAGCAGGGGTCACCGGGGAGCTGTTTTTT. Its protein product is CASSLSRAGVTGELFF.

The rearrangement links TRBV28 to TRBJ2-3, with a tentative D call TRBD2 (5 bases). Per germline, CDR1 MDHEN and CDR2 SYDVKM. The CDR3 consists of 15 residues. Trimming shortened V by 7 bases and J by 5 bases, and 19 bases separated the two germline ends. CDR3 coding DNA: TGTGCCAGCACTCTCCCCGGGATGGGCGGAGATACGCAGTATTTT. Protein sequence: CASTLPGMGGDTQYF.

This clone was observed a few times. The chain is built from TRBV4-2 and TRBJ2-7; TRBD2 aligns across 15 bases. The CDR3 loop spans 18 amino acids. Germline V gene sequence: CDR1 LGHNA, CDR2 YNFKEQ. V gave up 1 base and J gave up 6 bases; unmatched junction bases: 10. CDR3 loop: CASSQAGLAGGTASEQYF. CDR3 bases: TGTGCCAGCAGCCAAGCGGGACTAGCGGGAGGAACAGCCTCCGAGCAGTACTTC.

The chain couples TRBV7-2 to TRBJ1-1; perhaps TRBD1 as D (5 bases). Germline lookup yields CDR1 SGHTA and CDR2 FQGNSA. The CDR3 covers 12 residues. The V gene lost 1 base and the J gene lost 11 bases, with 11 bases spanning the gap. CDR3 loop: CASSLGGHTAFF. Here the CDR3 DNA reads TGTGCCAGCAGCTTAGGGGGCCATACGGCTTTCTTT.

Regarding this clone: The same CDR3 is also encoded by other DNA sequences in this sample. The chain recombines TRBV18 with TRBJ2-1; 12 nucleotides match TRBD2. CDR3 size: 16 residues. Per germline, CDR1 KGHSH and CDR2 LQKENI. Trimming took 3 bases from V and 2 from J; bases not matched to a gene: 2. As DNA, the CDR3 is TGTGCCAGCTCACCCGGACTAGCGGGAACCTACAATGAGCAGTTCTTC. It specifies CASSPGLAGTYNEQFF.

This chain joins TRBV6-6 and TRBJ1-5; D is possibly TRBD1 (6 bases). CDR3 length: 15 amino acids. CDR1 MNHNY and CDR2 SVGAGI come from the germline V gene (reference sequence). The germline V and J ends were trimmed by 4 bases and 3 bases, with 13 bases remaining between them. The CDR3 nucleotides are TGTGCCAGCAGTTCCGGCAGGGGTTCCAATCAGCCCCAGCATTTT. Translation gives CASSSGRGSNQPQHF.

The DNA for the CDR3 is TGTGCCAGCAGCTCCTCGACAGCTGGAAACACCATATATTTT. Translated, it gives CASSSSTAGNTIYF. The chain combines TRBV13 with TRBJ1-3, with D maybe TRBD1 (5 bases). Germline V CDR1 and CDR2: PRHDT, FYEKMQ (reference sequence). This CDR3 has 14 amino acids. The V gene lost 4 bases and the J gene lost 2 bases, with 9 bases spanning the gap.

The CDR3, as DNA: TGTGCCAGCAGCAGGAGGCCCTACGAGCAGTACTTC. As protein: CASSRRPYEQYF. The chain joins TRBV6-1 to TRBJ2-7, with a possible D match to TRBD2 (5 bases). CDR3 length: 12 residues. The germline V gene encodes CDR1 MNHNS and CDR2 SASEGT. V was pared by 6 bases and J by 2 bases, with 8 bases between.

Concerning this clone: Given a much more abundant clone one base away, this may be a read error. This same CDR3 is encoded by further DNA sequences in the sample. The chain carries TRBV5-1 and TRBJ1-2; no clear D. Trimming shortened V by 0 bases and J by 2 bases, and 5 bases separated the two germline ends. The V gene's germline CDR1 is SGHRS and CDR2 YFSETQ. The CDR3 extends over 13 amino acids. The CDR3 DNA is TGCGCCAGCAGCTTGGTACAGAACTATGGCTACACCTTC. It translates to CASSLVQNYGYTF.

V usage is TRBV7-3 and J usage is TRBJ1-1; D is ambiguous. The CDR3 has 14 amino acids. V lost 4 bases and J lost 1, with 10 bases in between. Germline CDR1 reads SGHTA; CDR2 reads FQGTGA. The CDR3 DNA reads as TGTGCCAGCAGCTCCGTAGGTGGGAACACTGAAGCTTTCTTT. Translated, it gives CASSSVGGNTEAFF.

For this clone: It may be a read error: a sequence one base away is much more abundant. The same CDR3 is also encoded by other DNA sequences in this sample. The CDR3, as DNA: TGTGCCAGCAGTTACTCGGGTCAGGGGAGGACTGAAGCGTTCTTT. Amino acids: CASSYSGQGRTEAFF. The chain is built from TRBV6-5 and TRBJ1-1, with a weak D call TRBD1 (6 bases). The CDR3 covers 15 residues. Germline-derived CDR1 and CDR2 are MNHEY and SVGAGI.

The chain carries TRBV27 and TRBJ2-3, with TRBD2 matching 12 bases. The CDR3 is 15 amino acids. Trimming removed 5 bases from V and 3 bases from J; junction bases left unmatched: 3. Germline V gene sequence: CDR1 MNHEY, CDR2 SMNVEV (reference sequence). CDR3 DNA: TGTGCCAGCAGTAGACTAGCGGGAGCGACAGATACGCAGTATTTT. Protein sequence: CASSRLAGATDTQYF.

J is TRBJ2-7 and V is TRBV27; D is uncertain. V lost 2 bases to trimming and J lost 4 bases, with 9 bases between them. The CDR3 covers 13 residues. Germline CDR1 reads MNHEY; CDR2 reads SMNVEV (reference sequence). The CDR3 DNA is TGTGCCAGCAGTTTAATCCAGGATTACGAGCAGTACTTC. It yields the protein CASSLIQDYEQYF.

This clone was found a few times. The CDR3 DNA reads TGTGCCAGTAGCAACCCGGGACAGGGTTTTCGTAATGAAAAACTGTTTTTT. The encoded protein is CASSNPGQGFRNEKLFF. The chain employs TRBV19 and TRBJ1-4; 9 nucleotides align to TRBD1. The junction had 12 bases not matched to a gene; V was cut back by 6 bases and J by 4 bases. Germline lookup yields CDR1 LNHDA and CDR2 SQIVND (reference sequence). The CDR3 has 17 amino acids.

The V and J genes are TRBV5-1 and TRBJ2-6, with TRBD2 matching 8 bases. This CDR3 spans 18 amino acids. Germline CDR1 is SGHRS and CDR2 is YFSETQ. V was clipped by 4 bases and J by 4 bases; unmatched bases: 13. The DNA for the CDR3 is TGCGCCAGCAGCCCCTCGGGAGCGGGAGTATTAGGGGCCAACGTCCTGACTTTC. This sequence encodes CASSPSGAGVLGANVLTF.

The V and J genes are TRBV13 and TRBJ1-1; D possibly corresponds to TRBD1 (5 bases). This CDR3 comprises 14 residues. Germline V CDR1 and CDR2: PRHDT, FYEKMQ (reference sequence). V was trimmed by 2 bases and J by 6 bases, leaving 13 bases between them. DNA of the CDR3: TGTGCCAGCAGCTTAAACACTGGGGGGGCTGAAGCTTTCTTT. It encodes CASSLNTGGAEAFF.

The CDR3 is CATSTAWPSGTQETQYF. For the CDR3, the DNA is TGTGCCACCAGCACCGCCTGGCCTAGCGGAACTCAAGAGACCCAGTACTTC. The chain has TRBV15 and TRBJ2-5; TRBD2 aligns across 7 bases. V shed 4 bases, J shed 2 bases, and the junction held 13 bases outside the gene matches. This CDR3 region has 17 residues. Germline CDR1 reads LNHNV; CDR2 reads YYDKDF (reference sequence).